The 30 T cell receptor beta chains below all came from one sample that was sequenced in a study of T cell clonality in common variable immunodeficiency. Clones were read by immunoSEQ multiplex PCR, and TCRdb kept only the in-frame ones, dropping some. Listed for the sample are tens of thousands of clones, none seen a single time. Sequenced: peripheral blood mononuclear cells. These receptors all come from a person between 18 and 70 years old in good health.

This clone was detected many times. The CDR3 extends 3 residues past the end of the read, so its final part is completed from the germline J gene. The chain uses TRBV6-2 or TRBV6-3 and TRBJ2-7; D tentatively fits TRBD1 or TRBD2 (6 bases each). Per germline, CDR1 MNHEY and CDR2 SVGEGT. The CDR3 runs 14 residues. Trimming left V 7 bases short and J 5 bases short, with 18 bases between. The CDR3 sequence is CASTYREEVDEQYF. The CDR3 bases that were read are TGTGCCAGCACGTACAGGGAGGAGGTGGACGAG.

The table lists this clone with many counts. The DNA ends 3 residues before the CDR3 does, and the rest of the CDR3 is filled in from the germline J gene. The chain employs TRBV19 and TRBJ1-2; 7 bases fit TRBD1. J gave up 7 bases and V 8 bases, and 7 bases lay outside the gene matches. Germline V gene lookup returns CDR1 LNHDA and CDR2 SQIVND (reference sequence). The CDR3 consists of 12 residues. CDR3 region: CASQGVKGGYTF. The part of the CDR3 DNA that was read is TGTGCCAGTCAGGGGGTTAAGGGTGGC.

This clone was counted many times. The read terminates 3 residues ahead of where the CDR3 ends, so the germline J gene completes it. This chain connects TRBV7-3 to TRBJ2-2; 11 bases are a match to TRBD1. The germline CDR1 and CDR2 sequences are SGHTA and FQGTGA. There are 17 residues in the CDR3. V lost 1 base, J lost 4 bases, and 5 bases stayed unmatched. The CDR3 reads CASSLNSDRGLTGELFF. CDR3 DNA (partial): TGTGCCAGCAGCTTAAACTCGGACAGGGGGCTCACCGGGGAG.

This clone was seen repeatedly, ten times or more. The read halts 3 residues ahead of the CDR3 end, with the missing end drawn from the germline J gene. This chain uses TRBV6-2 or TRBV6-3 with TRBJ2-1, with a possible D match to TRBD2 (6 bases). The germline V and J ends were trimmed by 6 bases and 8 bases, with 14 bases remaining between them. This CDR3 region has 13 residues. In germline, CDR1 is MNHEY, CDR2 SVGEGT. Incomplete CDR3 DNA: TGTGCCAGCAGGGCGGGATGGGTTTATGAG. Amino acid sequence: CASRAGWVYE. The complete CDR3 sequence is CASRAGWVYEQFF.

At least ten counts were recorded for this clone. The CDR3 extends 3 residues past the end of the read, so its final part is completed from the germline J gene. This chain joins TRBV29-1 and TRBJ1-4, with D tentatively TRBD1 (6 bases). The CDR3 covers 13 residues. Between the trimmed V and J ends, which lost 6 bases and 7 bases, there was a span of 15 bases. CDR1 is SQVTM, CDR2 ANQGSEA, per germline. CDR3 protein: CSVKTGRGEKLFF. The sequenced CDR3 bases are TGCAGCGTCAAGACAGGCAGGGGTGAAAAA.

Ten or more counts support this clone. The observed sequence ends 3 residues before the CDR3 terminus, with the missing tail filled in from the germline J gene. Other DNA variants within this sample encode the same CDR3. The chain couples TRBV5-1 to TRBJ2-2; D gene uncertain. Trimming removed 3 bases from V and 0 bases from J, with 3 bases in between. Germline V gene data show CDR1 as SGHRS and CDR2 as YFSETQ. CDR3 length equals 13 residues. CDR3 region: CASSYSNTGELFF. CDR3 bases read: TGCGCCAGCAGCTACTCGAACACCGGGGAG.

There are many counts of this clone. The sequenced CDR3 bases are TGTGCCAGTAGTATCATCGGGGGGGCTGGCACTGAA. This encodes CASSIIGGAGTE. The whole CDR3 protein is CASSIIGGAGTEAFF. This sequence joins TRBV19 and TRBJ1-1; possible D gene TRBD1, 6 bases. The read ends 3 residues early relative to the CDR3; the germline J gene fills the gap. Germline V lookup: CDR1 LNHDA, CDR2 SQIVND (reference sequence). This CDR3 region has 15 residues. V was shortened by 3 bases and J by 4 bases, with 15 bases between the two germline ends. The full variable domain, its missing parts supplied by reference TRBV19 and TRBJ1-1, is DGGITQSPKYLFRKEGQNVTLSCEQNLNHDAMYWYRQDPGQGLRLIYYSQIVNDFQKGDIAEGYSVSREKKESFPLTVTSAQKNPTAFYLCASSIIGGAGTEAFFGQGTRLTVV.

Ten or more counts support this clone. The CDR3 end is not reached by the read, which stops 3 residues before it; the germline J gene fills it in. The rearrangement uses TRBV20-1 and TRBJ2-7; 11 bases agree with TRBD2. Germline assignment: CDR1 DFQATT and CDR2 SNEGSKA (reference sequence). V was clipped by 3 bases and J by 3 bases; unmatched bases: 7. The CDR3 has 15 residues. The sequenced CDR3 bases are TGCAGTGCTAGCCCACTAGCGGGAGCGGTCTACGAG. This sequence encodes CSASPLAGAVYE. The complete CDR3 reads CSASPLAGAVYEQYF.

This clone occurred many times. The read ends 3 residues before the CDR3 terminus; that terminus is restored from the germline J gene. The V call is TRBV7-6, the J call TRBJ2-2, with a possible D match to TRBD2 (5 bases). From germline, CDR1 is SGHVS and CDR2 FNYEAQ. The CDR3 consists of 14 residues. Trimming stripped 3 bases from V and 7 bases from J, with 12 bases between. The CDR3 reads CASSFSDAGGELFF. CDR3 DNA, as far as it was read: TGTGCCAGCAGCTTCAGTGACGCGGGCGGGGAG.

As concerns this clone: The observed sequence ends 3 residues before the CDR3 terminus, with the missing tail filled in from the germline J gene. The chain has TRBV7-8 and TRBJ2-1; TRBD2 aligns across 10 bases. The germline V gene encodes CDR1 SGHVS and CDR2 FQNEAQ. The CDR3 runs 16 residues. Trimming removed 5 bases from V and 3 bases from J; junction bases left unmatched: 7. Partial CDR3 DNA: TGTGCCAGCAGCCCCGGACTAGCGGAGGACTACAATGAG. This sequence encodes CASSPGLAEDYNE. In full, the CDR3 reads CASSPGLAEDYNEQFF.

This clone appeared many times. The CDR3 goes on 3 residues after the read ends, and that part is filled in from the germline J gene. The chain links TRBV4-2 to TRBJ2-2; 9 bases line up with TRBD2. J gave up 3 bases and V 2 bases, and 7 bases lay outside the gene matches. The CDR3 loop spans 17 amino acids. The germline gives CDR1 LGHNA, CDR2 YNFKEQ. The CDR3 is CASSQIGGRADTGELFF. The part of the CDR3 DNA that was read is TGTGCCAGCAGCCAAATTGGCGGGAGGGCCGACACCGGGGAG.

Comment on this clone: The read is 3 residues too short to cover the CDR3 end, so that end is filled in from the germline J gene. The rearrangement joins TRBV2 to TRBJ1-4; 9 bases fit TRBD1. The ends lost 3 bases at V and 7 bases at J; junction bases unmatched: 9. This CDR3 has 16 residues. Germline assignment: CDR1 SNHLY and CDR2 FYNNEI. The part of the CDR3 DNA that was read is TGTGCCAGCAGTGACCCGGGACAGGGCTGGCTTGAAAAA. This sequence encodes CASSDPGQGWLEK. The full CDR3 protein reads CASSDPGQGWLEKLFF.

This clone was seen ten or more times. The read terminates 3 residues ahead of where the CDR3 ends, so the germline J gene completes it. The chain joins TRBV7-3 to TRBJ1-6; D might be TRBD1 (6 bases). Germline assignment: CDR1 SGHTA and CDR2 FQGTGA. The CDR3 totals 15 residues. Deletions cut 5 bases from V and 5 bases from J, with 13 bases between. The covered CDR3 bases are TGTGCCAGCAGCCTCGGGACACTGGATAATTCACCC. Translating it yields CASSLGTLDNSP. The whole CDR3 protein is CASSLGTLDNSPLHF.

This clone was counted ten times or more. From the germline J gene comes the end of the CDR3, since the read stops 3 residues before it. The chain joins TRBV6-2 or TRBV6-3 to TRBJ2-5; a weak D match, TRBD2 (6 bases). The CDR3 loop spans 16 amino acids. V was shortened by 6 bases and J by 2 bases, with 19 bases between the two germline ends. The germline gives CDR1 MNHEY, CDR2 SVGEGT. The CDR3 DNA, read in part, is TGTGCCAGCAGCCCACCCTTAGTAGCGGCACAAGAGACC. This translates into CASSPPLVAAQET. The full CDR3 reads CASSPPLVAAQETQYF.

Many counts were recorded for this clone. Read coverage stops 3 residues before the CDR3 terminus; the germline J gene supplies the remainder. The chain has TRBV2 and TRBJ2-3, with a tentative D call TRBD2 (5 bases). The ends were cut back, 5 bases at V and 1 base at J, with 10 bases in the middle. The length of the CDR3 is 14 residues. The V gene's germline CDR1 is SNHLY and CDR2 FYNNEI. The CDR3 loop is CASSWWTGTDTQYF. The sequenced CDR3 bases are TGTGCCAGCAGTTGGTGGACTGGCACAGATACG.

This clone was seen many times. Sequencing ends 3 residues short of the CDR3 end; the germline J gene provides the rest. This chain links TRBV20-1 with TRBJ2-5, with D perhaps TRBD2 (6 bases). CDR1 DFQATT and CDR2 SNEGSKA come from the germline V gene (reference sequence). V was clipped by 4 bases and J by 2 bases, with 8 bases between them. The CDR3 totals 12 residues. CDR3: CSATSGQETQYF. Partial CDR3 DNA: TGCAGTGCTACCAGCGGGCAAGAGACC.

This clone came up many times. Read sequence stops 3 residues before the CDR3 end, and the germline J gene provides the missing end. The rearrangement uses TRBV7-2 and TRBJ2-3; tentatively, D is TRBD1 (5 bases). V gave up 5 bases and J gave up 4 bases, with 13 bases separating them. The CDR3 contains 14 residues. Germline V gene data show CDR1 as SGHTA and CDR2 as FQGNSA. Incomplete CDR3 DNA: TGTGCCAGCAGCCCAGGGTGGGGCGCAGATACG. Its protein is CASSPGWGADT. The full CDR3 protein is CASSPGWGADTQYF.

This clone has at least ten counts. Coverage ceases 3 residues before the CDR3 finishes, and the germline J gene fills in the end. The chain couples TRBV5-1 to TRBJ2-7, with 9 positions matching TRBD1. CDR3 size: 14 residues. CDR1 and CDR2 (germline): SGHRS, YFSETQ. After removal of 3 bases from V and 6 bases from J, the junction contained 7 bases not matched to a gene. CDR3 residues: CASSWGDRDAEQYF. CDR3 bases read: TGCGCCAGCAGCTGGGGGGACAGGGACGCCGAG.

This clone has ten or more counts. The read halts 3 residues ahead of the CDR3 end, with the missing end drawn from the germline J gene. This chain connects TRBV20-1 to TRBJ2-1; 8 bases match TRBD2. Trimming took 0 bases from V and 7 from J; bases not matched to a gene: 8. The CDR3 runs to 15 residues. Germline V CDR1 and CDR2: DFQATT, SNEGSKA (reference sequence). Here the CDR3 reads CSARDARLALNEQFF. CDR3 DNA, as far as it was read: TGCAGTGCTAGAGATGCGAGACTAGCGTTGAATGAG.

Points on this clone: The sequence runs out 3 residues before the end of the CDR3; the remainder is reconstructed from the germline J gene. V is TRBV11-1 and J is TRBJ1-1, with 8 bases identical to TRBD1. The CDR3 is 13 residues long. V lost 5 bases to trimming and J lost 3 bases; unmatched junction nucleotides: 2. The germline V gene encodes CDR1 SGHAT and CDR2 FQDESV (reference sequence). The CDR3 protein is CASSLDRDTEAFF. The sequenced part of the CDR3 DNA is TGTGCCAGCAGCCTGGACAGGGACACTGAA. Full variable domain (remainder filled in from reference TRBV11-1 and TRBJ1-1): EAEVAQSPRYKITEKSQAVAFWCDPISGHATLYWYRQILGQGPELLVQFQDESVVDDSQLPKDRFSAERLKGVDSTLKIQPAELGDSAMYLCASSLDRDTEAFFGQGTRLTVV.

Notes on this clone: Read data end 3 residues before the CDR3 end; the end is taken from the germline J gene. This rearrangement joins TRBV5-1 to TRBJ2-7; 8 bases agree with TRBD1. Germline values: CDR1 SGHRS, CDR2 YFSETQ. V lost 0 bases and J lost 0; bases outside the gene matches: 2. The CDR3 sequence is 15 residues long. The part of the CDR3 DNA that was read is TGCGCCAGCAGCTTGGGGACAGGGATCTCCTACGAG. Protein: CASSLGTGISYE. The whole CDR3 reads CASSLGTGISYEQYF.

The part of the CDR3 DNA that was read is TGCGCCAGCAGGCCTAGCGGCTCCTACAATGAG. It encodes CASRPSGSYNE. The whole CDR3 is CASRPSGSYNEQFF. The chain combines TRBV10-2 with TRBJ2-1; 7 bases align to TRBD2. The read terminates 3 residues ahead of where the CDR3 ends, so the germline J gene completes it. The CDR3 is 14 amino acids. Unmatched junction bases numbered 2, after V lost 6 bases and J lost 0 bases. In germline, CDR1 is WSHSY, CDR2 SAAADI.

There are many counts of this clone. The read comes to an end 3 residues before the CDR3 does, leaving the germline J gene to fill in the end. J is TRBJ2-2 and V is TRBV29-1; a weak D match, TRBD2 (6 bases). Trimming left V 4 bases short and J 3 bases short, with 15 bases between. The CDR3 length is 15 residues. Germline CDR1 reads SQVTM; CDR2 reads ANQGSEA. The CDR3 protein is CSVVGGGLDTGELFF. The CDR3 bases that were read are TGCAGCGTTGTAGGTGGAGGGTTGGACACCGGGGAG.

Comment on this clone: The read terminates 3 residues ahead of where the CDR3 ends, so the germline J gene completes it. This chain joins TRBV6-2 or TRBV6-3 and TRBJ2-5; perhaps TRBD1 as D (5 bases). The germline V gene has CDR1 MNHEY and CDR2 SVGEGT. CDR3 length equals 13 residues. V gave up 5 bases and J gave up 5 bases, with 12 bases separating them. The DNA read from the CDR3 is TGTGCCAGCAGTATTCAGGGTTTGGAGACC. It translates to CASSIQGLET. The CDR3 reads in full as CASSIQGLETQYF.

In this sample, this clone turned up many times. The CDR3 is cut off 3 residues early in the read; its end comes from the germline J gene. The genes are TRBV19 and TRBJ2-1; possible D gene TRBD1, 5 bases. CDR1 is LNHDA and CDR2 is SQIVND in the germline V gene (reference sequence). CDR3 size: 15 residues. Trimming left V 1 base short and J 2 bases short, with 9 bases between. Incomplete CDR3 DNA: TGTGCCAGTAGTATAGTCCAGGGCCCCTACAATGAG. Amino acids: CASSIVQGPYNE. From start to end, the CDR3 is CASSIVQGPYNEQFF. The variable domain in full, with the rest retrieved from reference TRBV19 and TRBJ2-1, is DGGITQSPKYLFRKEGQNVTLSCEQNLNHDAMYWYRQDPGQGLRLIYYSQIVNDFQKGDIAEGYSVSREKKESFPLTVTSAQKNPTAFYLCASSIVQGPYNEQFFGPGTRLTVL.

This clone showed up many times. The observed sequence ends 3 residues before the CDR3 terminus, with the missing tail filled in from the germline J gene. The chain couples TRBV4-1 to TRBJ1-5; D remains ambiguous. The CDR3 totals 18 residues. CDR1 and CDR2 (germline): MGHRA, YSYEKL. The germline V and J ends were trimmed by 1 base and 0 bases, with 16 bases remaining between them. The CDR3 is CASSQVRIVGDSNQPQHF. CDR3 DNA, as far as it was read: TGCGCCAGCAGCCAAGTTAGAATCGTCGGGGATAGCAATCAGCCC.

The table lists this clone with many counts. Read sequence stops 3 residues before the CDR3 end, and the germline J gene provides the missing end. The rearrangement uses TRBV4-1 and TRBJ1-5; D unresolved. V shed 3 bases and J shed 8 bases, with 14 bases lying between them. CDR3 length equals 14 residues. The germline gives CDR1 MGHRA, CDR2 YSYEKL. The sequenced CDR3 bases are TGCGCCAGCAGCCAGATGCTGTCGGGGAAGCCC. Its translation: CASSQMLSGKP. The entire CDR3 protein reads CASSQMLSGKPQHF.

This clone occurred many times. The sequence runs out 3 residues before the end of the CDR3; the remainder is reconstructed from the germline J gene. This sequence joins TRBV5-4 and TRBJ2-5, with D perhaps TRBD1 or TRBD2 (5 bases each). V lost 6 bases and J lost 7, with 19 bases in between. This CDR3 is 14 amino acids long. The germline V gene has CDR1 SGHNT and CDR2 YYREEE (reference sequence). The CDR3 is CASTNWGQRGTQYF. The CDR3 bases that were read are TGTGCCAGCACCAACTGGGGTCAGAGGGGGACC.

At least ten counts were recorded for this clone. The missing CDR3 end, 3 residues past where the read stops, is filled in from the germline J gene. This chain uses TRBV7-2 with TRBJ1-5; 10 positions agree with TRBD1. Germline V lookup: CDR1 SGHTA, CDR2 FQGNSA. This CDR3 spans 15 amino acids. V shed 5 bases, J shed 3 bases, and the junction held 4 bases outside the gene matches. The part of the CDR3 DNA that was read is TGTGCCAGCAGCCCGGGACAGGGGATCAATCAGCCC. Protein: CASSPGQGINQP. The CDR3 as a whole reads CASSPGQGINQPQHF.

This clone was recorded at least ten times. Read data end 3 residues before the CDR3 end; the end is taken from the germline J gene. The genes are TRBV2 and TRBJ2-1; 11 nucleotides line up with TRBD2. CDR1 is SNHLY, CDR2 FYNNEI, per germline. The CDR3 spans 14 residues. Trimming removed 7 bases from V and 7 bases from J; junction bases left unmatched: 6. The sequenced part of the CDR3 DNA is TGTGCCAGCAACCTCAGGACTAGCGGGAATGAG. It codes for CASNLRTSGNE. The full CDR3 reads CASNLRTSGNEQFF.